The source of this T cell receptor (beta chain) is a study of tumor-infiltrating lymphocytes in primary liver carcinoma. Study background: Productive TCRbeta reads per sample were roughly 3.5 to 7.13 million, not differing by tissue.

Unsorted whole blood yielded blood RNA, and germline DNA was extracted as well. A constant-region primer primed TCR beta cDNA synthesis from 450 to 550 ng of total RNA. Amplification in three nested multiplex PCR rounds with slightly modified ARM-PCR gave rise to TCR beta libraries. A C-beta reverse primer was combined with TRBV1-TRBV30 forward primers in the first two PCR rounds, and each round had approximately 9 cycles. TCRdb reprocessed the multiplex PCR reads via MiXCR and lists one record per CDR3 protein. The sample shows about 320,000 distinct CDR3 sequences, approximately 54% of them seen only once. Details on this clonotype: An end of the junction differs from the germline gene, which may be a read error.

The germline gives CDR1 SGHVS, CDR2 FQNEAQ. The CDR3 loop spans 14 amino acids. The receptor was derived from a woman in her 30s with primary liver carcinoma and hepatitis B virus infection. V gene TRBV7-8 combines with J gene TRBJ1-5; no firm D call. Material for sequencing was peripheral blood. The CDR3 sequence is CAGSLSEVVGPQHF. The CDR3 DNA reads TGTGCCGGCAGCTTATCGGAGGTAGTAGGGCCCCAGCATTTT.